Following are 8 T cell receptor beta chains from one sample sequenced in a study of blood T cell repertoires in COVID-19 (TCRdb year 2020). Receptor amplification or capture employed the immunoSEQ multiplex PCR assay. This immuneACCESS table, as held by TCRdb, lists in-frame sequences with V and J called but not all clones. Of the missing ones, under half trace to an unresolved V gene in checked studies; the others have no known cause. Across this sample there are under 300,000 clones, with roughly 91% seen only once. Under 2.5% of the sample belongs to the ten largest clones. What was sequenced was PBMCs or T cells enriched from blood (not recorded which). The receptor source for this set is a woman aged 55-70 years who had recovered from COVID-19.

To note about this clone: The same CDR3 arises from other DNA sequences in this sample as well. The V gene is TRBV5-1, the J gene TRBJ2-1, with 10 bases fitting TRBD2. V was pared by 4 bases and J by 1 base, with 2 bases of the junction left unmatched. Germline CDR1 is SGHRS and CDR2 is YFSETQ. CDR3 length: 15 residues. CDR3 DNA sequence: TGCGCCAGCAGCAGTAGCGGGGGGTCCTACAATGAGCAGTTCTTC. Translation: CASSSSGGSYNEQFF.

This chain joins TRBV19 and TRBJ2-2, with 8 nucleotides matching TRBD1. CDR3 length: 16 amino acids. Germline V gene sequence: CDR1 LNHDA, CDR2 SQIVND (reference sequence). Unmatched junction bases numbered 12, after V lost 7 bases and J lost 5 bases. The chain's CDR3 is CASKISGQGLTGELFF. The CDR3 DNA reads TGTGCCAGTAAGATATCCGGACAGGGTCTAACCGGGGAGCTGTTTTTT.

The chain employs TRBV18 and TRBJ1-1, with unresolved D. In germline, CDR1 is KGHSH, CDR2 LQKENI. The CDR3 runs to 12 residues. V was cut by 5 bases and J by 6 bases, with 10 bases left in between. In nucleotides, the CDR3 is TGTGCCAGCTCAACCCAGTCCGCTGAAGCTTTCTTT. This sequence encodes CASSTQSAEAFF.

This chain connects TRBV28 to TRBJ1-4; TRBD1 agrees at 9 bases. Trimming took 7 bases from V and 7 from J; bases not matched to a gene: 10. CDR3 length: 15 residues. CDR1 MDHEN and CDR2 SYDVKM come from the germline V gene. The CDR3 sequence is CASNFLTGGGEKLFF. DNA of the CDR3: TGTGCCAGCAATTTTCTCACAGGGGGCGGTGAAAAACTGTTTTTT.

This clone appeared once. The V gene is TRBV13, the J gene TRBJ2-1, with 9 bases identical to TRBD2. Losses at the gene ends were 3 bases for V and 12 bases for J; bases not matched to a gene: 9. The CDR3 contains 14 residues. The V gene's germline CDR1 is PRHDT and CDR2 FYEKMQ (reference sequence). CDR3 residues: CASSFRREGVRQFF. In DNA form, the CDR3 reads TGTGCCAGCAGCTTTAGGCGGGAGGGCGTCAGGCAGTTCTTC.

The V gene is TRBV7-3, the J gene TRBJ2-5; 9 positions match TRBD2. J gave up 4 bases and V 5 bases, and 8 bases lay outside the gene matches. There are 15 residues in the CDR3. The germline CDR1 and CDR2 sequences are SGHTA and FQGTGA. CDR3 sequence reads: CASSRGTSQGETQYF. CDR3 DNA: TGTGCCAGCAGCCGCGGGACTAGCCAGGGAGAGACCCAGTACTTC.

The rearrangement uses TRBV2 and TRBJ1-6, with D maybe TRBD1 (5 bases). Germline CDR1 and CDR2: SNHLY and FYNNEI. V was trimmed by 6 bases and J by 9 bases, leaving 15 bases between them. The CDR3 extends over 14 amino acids. The CDR3 DNA follows: TGTGCCAGCAGCCAAGACAGTCCCATTTCACCCCTCCACTTT. This encodes CASSQDSPISPLHF.

The chain is built from TRBV30 and TRBJ1-1, with TRBD1 identical over 9 bases. Trimming at V came to 8 bases and at J to 4 bases, leaving 5 bases not matched to a gene. The length of the CDR3 is 12 residues. CDR1 and CDR2 (germline): GTSNPN, SVGIG (reference sequence). CDR3 DNA: TGTGCCCTGGGGACAGGGTTCACTGAAGCTTTCTTT. Protein sequence: CALGTGFTEAFF. The full variable domain, in which reference TRBV30 and TRBJ1-1 provide the parts outside the CDR3, is SQTIHQWPATLVQPVGSPLSLECTVEGTSNPNLYWYRQAAGRGLQLLFYSVGIGQISSEVPQNLSASRPQDRQFILSSKKLLLSDSGFYLCALGTGFTEAFFGQGTRLTVV.